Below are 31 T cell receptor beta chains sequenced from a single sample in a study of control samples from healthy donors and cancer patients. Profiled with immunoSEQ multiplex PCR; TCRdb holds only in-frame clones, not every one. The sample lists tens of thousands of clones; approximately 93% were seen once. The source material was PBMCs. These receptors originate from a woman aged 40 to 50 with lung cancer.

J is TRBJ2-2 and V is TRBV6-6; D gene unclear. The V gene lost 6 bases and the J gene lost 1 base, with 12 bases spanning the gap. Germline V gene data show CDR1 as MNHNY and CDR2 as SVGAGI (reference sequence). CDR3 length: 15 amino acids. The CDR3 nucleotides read TGTGCCAGCAGACCCAATACCGGGAACACCGGGGAGCTGTTTTTT. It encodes CASRPNTGNTGELFF.

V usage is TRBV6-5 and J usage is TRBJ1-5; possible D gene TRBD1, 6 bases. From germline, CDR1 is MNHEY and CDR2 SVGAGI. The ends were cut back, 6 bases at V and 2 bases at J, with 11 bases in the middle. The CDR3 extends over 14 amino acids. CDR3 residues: CASSIRTGNQPQHF. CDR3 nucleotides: TGTGCCAGCAGCATAAGGACAGGCAATCAGCCCCAGCATTTT.

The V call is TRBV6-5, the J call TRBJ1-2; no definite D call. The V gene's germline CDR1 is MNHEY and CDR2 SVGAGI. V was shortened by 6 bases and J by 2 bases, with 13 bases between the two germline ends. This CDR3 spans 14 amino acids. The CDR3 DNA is TGTGCCAGCAGCCTCGAAGGGAGAAACTATGGCTACACCTTC. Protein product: CASSLEGRNYGYTF.

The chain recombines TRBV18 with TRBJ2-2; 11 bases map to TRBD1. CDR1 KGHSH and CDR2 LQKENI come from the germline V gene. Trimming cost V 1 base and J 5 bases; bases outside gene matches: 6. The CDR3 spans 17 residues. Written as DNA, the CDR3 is TGTGCCAGCTCACCACAGACCGGGACAGGGGGGACCGGGGAGCTGTTTTTT. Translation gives CASSPQTGTGGTGELFF.

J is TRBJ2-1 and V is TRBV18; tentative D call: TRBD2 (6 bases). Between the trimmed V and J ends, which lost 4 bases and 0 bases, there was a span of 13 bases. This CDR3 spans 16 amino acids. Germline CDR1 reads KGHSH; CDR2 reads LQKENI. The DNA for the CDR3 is TGTGCCAGCTCACTCATAGCGGTTAGCTCCTACAATGAGCAGTTCTTC. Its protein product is CASSLIAVSSYNEQFF. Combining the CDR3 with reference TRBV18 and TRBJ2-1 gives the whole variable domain NAGVMQNPRHLVRRRGQEARLRCSPMKGHSHVYWYRQLPEEGLKFMVYLQKENIIDESGMPKERFSAEFPKEGPSILRIQQVVRGDSAAYFCASSLIAVSSYNEQFFGPGTRLTVL.

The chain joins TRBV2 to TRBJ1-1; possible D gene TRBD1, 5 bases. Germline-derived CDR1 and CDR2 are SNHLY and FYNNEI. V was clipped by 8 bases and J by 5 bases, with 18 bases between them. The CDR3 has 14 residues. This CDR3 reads CASQMQGAGTEAFF. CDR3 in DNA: TGTGCCAGCCAGATGCAAGGGGCGGGGACTGAAGCTTTCTTT.

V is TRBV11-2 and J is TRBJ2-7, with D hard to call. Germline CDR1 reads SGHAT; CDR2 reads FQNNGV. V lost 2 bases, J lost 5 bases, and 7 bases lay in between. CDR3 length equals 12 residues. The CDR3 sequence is CASSLSWDEQYF. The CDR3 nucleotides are TGTGCCAGCAGCTTATCATGGGACGAGCAGTACTTC.

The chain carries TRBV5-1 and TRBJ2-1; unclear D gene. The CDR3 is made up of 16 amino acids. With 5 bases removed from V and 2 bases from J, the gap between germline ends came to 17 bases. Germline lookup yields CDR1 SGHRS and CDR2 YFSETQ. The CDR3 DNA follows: TGCGCCAGCAGTTCCGCAGGCGGTTTCGCCTACAATGAGCAGTTCTTC. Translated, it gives CASSSAGGFAYNEQFF.

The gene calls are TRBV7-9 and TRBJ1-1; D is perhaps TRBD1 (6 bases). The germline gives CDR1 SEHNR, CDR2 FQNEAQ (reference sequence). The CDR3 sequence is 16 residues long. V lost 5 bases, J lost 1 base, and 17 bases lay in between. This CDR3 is CASSPSGGGQNTEAFF. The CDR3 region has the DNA TGTGCCAGCAGCCCTAGTGGGGGGGGACAGAACACTGAAGCTTTCTTT.

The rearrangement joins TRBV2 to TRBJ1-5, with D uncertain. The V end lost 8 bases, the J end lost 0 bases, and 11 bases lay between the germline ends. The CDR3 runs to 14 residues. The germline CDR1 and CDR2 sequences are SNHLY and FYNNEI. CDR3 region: CASARGYSNQPQHF. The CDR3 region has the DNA TGTGCCAGCGCCCGGGGATATAGCAATCAGCCCCAGCATTTT.

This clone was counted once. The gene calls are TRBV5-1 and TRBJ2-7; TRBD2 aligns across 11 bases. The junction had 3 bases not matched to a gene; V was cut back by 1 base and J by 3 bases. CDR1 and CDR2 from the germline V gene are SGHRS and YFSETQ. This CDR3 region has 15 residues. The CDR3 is CASSLTSGGLYEQYF. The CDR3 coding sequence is TGCGCCAGCAGCTTGACTAGCGGGGGCCTCTACGAGCAGTACTTC.

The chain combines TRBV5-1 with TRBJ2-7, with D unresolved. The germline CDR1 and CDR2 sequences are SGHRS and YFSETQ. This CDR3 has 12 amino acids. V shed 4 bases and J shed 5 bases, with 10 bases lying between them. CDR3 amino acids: CASSAARDEQYF. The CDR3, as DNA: TGCGCCAGCAGCGCCGCCCGGGACGAGCAGTACTTC.

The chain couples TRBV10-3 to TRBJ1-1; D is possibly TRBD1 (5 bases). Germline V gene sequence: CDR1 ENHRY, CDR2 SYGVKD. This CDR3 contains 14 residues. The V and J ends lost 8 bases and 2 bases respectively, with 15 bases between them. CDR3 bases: TGTGCCATCCAATTCGACAGACTTAACACTGAAGCTTTCTTT. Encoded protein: CAIQFDRLNTEAFF.

CDR3 nucleotides: TGTGCCAGCAGCCCCCCCGGGGATGAGCAGTTCTTC. Translated: CASSPPGDEQFF. J is TRBJ2-1 and V is TRBV6-5; weak D call: TRBD2 (5 bases). The CDR3 runs 12 residues. V was clipped by 6 bases and J by 8 bases, with 11 bases between them. Germline V gene data show CDR1 as MNHEY and CDR2 as SVGAGI.

The DNA of the CDR3 is TGTGCCAGCAGCTCATCAGCGGAATCAGATACGCAGTATTTT. Translation: CASSSSAESDTQYF. This chain links TRBV7-3 with TRBJ2-3, with a tentative D call TRBD2 (5 bases). Germline loops: CDR1 SGHTA, CDR2 FQGTGA. The V end was cut by 4 bases, the J end by 4 bases, with 12 bases between. The CDR3 length is 14 residues.

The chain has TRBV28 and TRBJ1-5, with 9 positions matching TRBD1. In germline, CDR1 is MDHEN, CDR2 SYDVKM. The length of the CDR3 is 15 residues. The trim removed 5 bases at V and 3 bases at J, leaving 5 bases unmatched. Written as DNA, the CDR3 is TGTGCCAGCAGTCCAGGGGACAGGGCCAATCAGCCCCAGCATTTT. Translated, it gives CASSPGDRANQPQHF.

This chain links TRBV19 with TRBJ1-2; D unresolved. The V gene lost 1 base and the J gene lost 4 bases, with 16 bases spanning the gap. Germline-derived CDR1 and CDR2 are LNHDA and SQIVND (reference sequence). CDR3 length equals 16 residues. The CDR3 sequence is CASSIVKDWRSYGYTF. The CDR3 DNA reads TGTGCCAGTAGTATAGTAAAAGACTGGAGGAGCTATGGCTACACCTTC.

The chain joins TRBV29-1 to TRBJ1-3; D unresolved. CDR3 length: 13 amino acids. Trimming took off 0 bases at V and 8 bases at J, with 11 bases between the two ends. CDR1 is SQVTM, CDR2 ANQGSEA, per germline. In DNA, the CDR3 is TGCAGCGTTGAAGATCAAAGAAGGGACACCATATATTTT. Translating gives CSVEDQRRDTIYF.

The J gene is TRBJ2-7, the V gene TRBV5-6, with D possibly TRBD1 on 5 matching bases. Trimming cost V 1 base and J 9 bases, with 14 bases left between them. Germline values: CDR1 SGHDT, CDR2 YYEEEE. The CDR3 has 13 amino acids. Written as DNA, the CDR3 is TGTGCCAGCAGCTTGTCAGGGTACACCGGGCAGTACTTC. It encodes CASSLSGYTGQYF.

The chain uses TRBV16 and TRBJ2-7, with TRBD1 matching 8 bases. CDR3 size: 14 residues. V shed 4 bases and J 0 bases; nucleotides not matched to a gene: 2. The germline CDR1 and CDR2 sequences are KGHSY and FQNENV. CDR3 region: CASSPGQGSYEQYF. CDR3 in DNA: TGTGCCAGCAGCCCCGGACAGGGCTCCTACGAGCAGTACTTC. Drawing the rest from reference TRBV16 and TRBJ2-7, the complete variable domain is GEEVAQTPKHLVRGEGQKAKLYCAPIKGHSYVFWYQQVLKNEFKFLISFQNENVFDETGMPKERFSAKCLPNSPCSLEIQATKLEDSAVYFCASSPGQGSYEQYFGPGTRLTVT.

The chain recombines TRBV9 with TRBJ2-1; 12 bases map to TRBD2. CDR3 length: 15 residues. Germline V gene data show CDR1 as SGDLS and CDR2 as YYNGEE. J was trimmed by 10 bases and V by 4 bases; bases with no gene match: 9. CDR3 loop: CASSILRTSGEEQFF. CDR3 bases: TGTGCCAGCAGCATCTTAAGGACTAGCGGGGAGGAGCAGTTCTTC.

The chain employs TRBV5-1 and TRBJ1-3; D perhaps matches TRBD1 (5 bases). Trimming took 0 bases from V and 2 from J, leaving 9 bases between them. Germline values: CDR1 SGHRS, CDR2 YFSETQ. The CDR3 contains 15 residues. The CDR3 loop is CASSLEGTAGNTIYF. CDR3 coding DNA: TGCGCCAGCAGCTTGGAAGGGACTGCTGGAAACACCATATATTTT.

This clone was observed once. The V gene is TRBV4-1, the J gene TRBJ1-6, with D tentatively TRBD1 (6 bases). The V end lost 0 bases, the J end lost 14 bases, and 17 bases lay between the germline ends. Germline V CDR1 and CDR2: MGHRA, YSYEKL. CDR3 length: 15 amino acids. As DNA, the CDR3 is TGCGCCAGCAGCCAAGATCGGGGAGGGGGGGAGACCCTCCACTTT. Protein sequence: CASSQDRGGGETLHF.

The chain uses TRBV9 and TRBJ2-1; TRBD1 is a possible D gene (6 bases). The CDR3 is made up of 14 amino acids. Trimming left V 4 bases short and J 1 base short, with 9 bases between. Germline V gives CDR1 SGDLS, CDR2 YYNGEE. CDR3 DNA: TGTGCCAGCAGCCTACAGGGTTCCTACAATGAGCAGTTCTTC. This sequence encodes CASSLQGSYNEQFF. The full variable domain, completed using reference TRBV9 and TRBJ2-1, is DSGVTQTPKHLITATGQRVTLRCSPRSGDLSVYWYQQSLDQGLQFLIQYYNGEERAKGNILERFSAQQFPDLHSELNLSSLELGDSALYFCASSLQGSYNEQFFGPGTRLTVL.

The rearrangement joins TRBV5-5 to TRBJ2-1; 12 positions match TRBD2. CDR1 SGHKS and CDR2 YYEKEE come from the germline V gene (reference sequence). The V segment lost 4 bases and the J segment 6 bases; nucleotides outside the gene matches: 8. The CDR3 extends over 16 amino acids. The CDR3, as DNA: TGTGCCAGCAGCATAGGTACGACTAGCGGGGGCAATGAGCAGTTCTTC. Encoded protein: CASSIGTTSGGNEQFF. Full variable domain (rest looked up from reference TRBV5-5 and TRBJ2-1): DAGVTQSPTHLIKTRGQQVTLRCSPISGHKSVSWYQQVLGQGPQFIFQYYEKEERGRGNFPDRFSARQFPNYSSELNVNALLLGDSALYLCASSIGTTSGGNEQFFGPGTRLTVL.

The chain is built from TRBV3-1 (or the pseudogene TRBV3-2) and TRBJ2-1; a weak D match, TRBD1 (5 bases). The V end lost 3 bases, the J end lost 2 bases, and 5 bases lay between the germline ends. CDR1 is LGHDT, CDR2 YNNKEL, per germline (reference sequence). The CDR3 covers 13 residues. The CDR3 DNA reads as TGTGCCAGCAGCCAGGACACCTACAATGAGCAGTTCTTC. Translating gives CASSQDTYNEQFF.

The DNA of the CDR3 is TGTGCCAGCAGCGCTCAGGGGGGAGGAAACACCATATATTTT. Translating gives CASSAQGGGNTIYF. This sequence joins TRBV7-2 and TRBJ1-3; TRBD1 aligns across 7 bases. J lost 4 bases, V lost 5 bases, and 5 bases had no gene match. The CDR3 spans 14 residues. Per the germline V gene, CDR1 is SGHTA and CDR2 is FQGNSA.

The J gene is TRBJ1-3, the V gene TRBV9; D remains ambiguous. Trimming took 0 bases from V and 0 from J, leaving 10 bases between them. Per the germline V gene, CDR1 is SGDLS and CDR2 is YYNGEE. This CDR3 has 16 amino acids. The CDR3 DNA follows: TGTGCCAGCAGCGTAGATTTGAGCAGCTCTGGAAACACCATATATTTT. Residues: CASSVDLSSSGNTIYF.

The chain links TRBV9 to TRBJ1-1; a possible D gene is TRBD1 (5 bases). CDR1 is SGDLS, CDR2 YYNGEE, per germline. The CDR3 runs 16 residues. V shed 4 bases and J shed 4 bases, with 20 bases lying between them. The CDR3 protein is CASSTLTGTIVTEAFF. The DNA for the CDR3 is TGTGCCAGCAGCACACTAACCGGGACCATTGTCACTGAAGCTTTCTTT.

The chain's CDR3 is CASSLDRGGNEKLFF. CDR3 DNA: TGTGCCAGCAGCTTAGATAGAGGGGGCAATGAAAAACTGTTTTTT. V and J are TRBV7-6 and TRBJ1-4; 7 bases are shared with TRBD1. CDR3 length equals 15 residues. CDR1 is SGHVS, CDR2 FNYEAQ, per germline. Trimming cost V 1 base and J 5 bases; bases outside gene matches: 4. Supplemented by reference TRBV7-6 and TRBJ1-4, the full variable domain reads GAGVSQSPRYKVTKRGQDVALRCDPISGHVSLYWYRQALGQGPEFLTYFNYEAQQDKSGLPNDRFSAERPEGSISTLTIQRTEQRDSAMYRCASSLDRGGNEKLFFGSGTQLSVL.

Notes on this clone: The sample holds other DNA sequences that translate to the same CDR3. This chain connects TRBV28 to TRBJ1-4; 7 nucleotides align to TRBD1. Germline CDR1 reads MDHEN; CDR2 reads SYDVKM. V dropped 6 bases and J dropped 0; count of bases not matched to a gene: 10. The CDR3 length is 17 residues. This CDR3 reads CASSSLKTGTTNEKLFF. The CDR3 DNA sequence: TGTGCCAGCAGCTCCCTTAAGACAGGGACAACTAATGAAAAACTGTTTTTT.